The clone carrying this TCR beta chain was detected a few times. Its specificity is unknown. Unique molecular identifiers tagged the TCRbeta library. From the PCR reads, TCRdb called clonotypes with MiXCR, one entry per CDR3 protein. The sample lists fewer than 550,000 distinct CDR3 sequences, 11% occurring once. The data are from a study of T-cell reconstitution after alpha-beta-depleted transplantation in children. The study, taken as a whole, reports: Reportedly, only several hundred clones from non-depleted graft cells drove alpha-beta T-cell counts at about two months. The high TCRbeta diversity at day 60 in some patients came from surviving recipient T cells and thymic progenitors. Newly generated T cells supplied most T-cell counts and diversity one year post-transplant.

V gave up 2 bases and J gave up 5 bases, with 10 bases separating them. The CDR3 has 13 amino acids. Germline CDR1 and CDR2: SGDLS and YYNGEE. The sequenced sample was PBMCs, mostly from graft donor cells, obtained 180 days after TCRalphabeta/CD19-depleted stem cell transplant. V and J are TRBV9 and TRBJ2-5; D uncertain. The TCR originated in a female patient between 2 and 10 years old who had a stem cell transplant for aplastic anemia, so the T cells may come from the graft donor. This chain's CDR3 is CASSVNVLETQYF. CDR3 nucleotide sequence: TGTGCCAGCAGCGTTAACGTCCTGGAGACCCAGTACTTC. Complete variable domain (other parts from reference TRBV9 and TRBJ2-5): DSGVTQTPKHLITATGQRVTLRCSPRSGDLSVYWYQQSLDQGLQFLIQYYNGEERAKGNILERFSAQQFPDLHSELNLSSLELGDSALYFCASSVNVLETQYFGPGTRLLVL.